This TCR beta chain is from a study of blood T cell repertoires in COVID-19. Study-level background: In each case, the material was cDNA or gDNA derived from T cells, B-cell-depleted T cells, or PBMCs.

The germline V gene encodes CDR1 LNHDA and CDR2 SQIVND (reference sequence). There are 13 residues in the CDR3. The germline V and J ends were trimmed by 1 base and 15 bases, with 16 bases remaining between them. In the original workflow: It was from reference gene primer amplification that nucleated cell counts were estimated. Clones were sequenced by immunoSEQ multiplex PCR, and TCRdb holds only the in-frame ones, with some missing. Clone size and V and J calls were adopted from that table, with D and trimming inferred from the DNA. The sample yields a few hundred thousand clones, 83% seen once. The specimen was peripheral blood. The clonotype comes from a man in his sixties who had recovered from COVID-19. V is TRBV19 and J is TRBJ2-1; no definite D call. The CDR3 here is CASSIVSLKIRFF. DNA for the CDR3: TGTGCCAGTAGTATAGTATCCCTAAAAATACGGTTCTTC.